Given below is one T cell receptor beta chain in context. The specificity of this receptor is unknown. No base-level quality is on record; no much larger clone is a single base apart. This specimen belongs to a study of T cell changes during pregnancy in multiple sclerosis (dated by TCRdb to between 2018 and 2020). Regarding the study in general: The study looked at changes in the T cell repertoire across pregnancy in women with multiple sclerosis.

Libraries were constructed by the immunoSEQ multiplex PCR assay. TCRdb limited this immuneACCESS table to in-frame rearrangements with V and J called. A share of clones is missing; checked studies link under half to unresolved V genes, and the rest is unexplained. The table for this sample lists about 100,000 clones; about 92% of them were counted only once. In total, the top ten clones hold less than 2% of the sample. After removal of 4 bases from V and 1 base from J, the junction retains 5 bases not matched to a gene. CDR1 and CDR2 are drawn from the germline V gene (reference sequence): LNHDA, SQIVND. Its CDR3 holds 15 amino acids, cysteine through phenylalanine. Solely the CDR3 DNA is kept, with 45 bases framed from the first base.

The V and J segments used are TRBV19 and TRBJ2-7; TRBD1 lines up with 9 middle nucleotides. The specimen comprised peripheral blood, sampled after pregnancy. This clonotype was sampled from a female donor with multiple sclerosis, enrolled in a pregnancy study. The CDR3 is CASSTTGTGSYEQYF. The DNA sequence follows: TGTGCCAGTAGTACGACCGGGACAGGGTCCTACGAGCAGTACTTC. Reference TRBV19 and TRBJ2-7 genes cover what lies past the CDR3, so the full variable domain is DGGITQSPKYLFRKEGQNVTLSCEQNLNHDAMYWYRQDPGQGLRLIYYSQIVNDFQKGDIAEGYSVSREKKESFPLTVTSAQKNPTAFYLCASSTTGTGSYEQYFGPGTRLTVT.